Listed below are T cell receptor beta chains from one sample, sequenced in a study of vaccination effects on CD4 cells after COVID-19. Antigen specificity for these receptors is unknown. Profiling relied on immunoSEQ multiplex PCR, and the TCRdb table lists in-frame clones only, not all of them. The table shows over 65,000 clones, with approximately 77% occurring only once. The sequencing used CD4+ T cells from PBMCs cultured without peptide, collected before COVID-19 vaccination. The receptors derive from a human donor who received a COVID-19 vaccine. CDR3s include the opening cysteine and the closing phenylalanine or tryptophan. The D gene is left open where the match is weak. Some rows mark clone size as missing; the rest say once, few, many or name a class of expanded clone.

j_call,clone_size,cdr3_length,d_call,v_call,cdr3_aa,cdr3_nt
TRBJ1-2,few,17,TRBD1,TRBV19,CASRRTGTGGENYGYTF,TGTGCCAGTAGACGCACGGGGACAGGGGGCGAGAACTATGGCTACACCTTC
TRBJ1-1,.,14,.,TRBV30,CAWSVLNSNTEAFF,TGTGCCTGGAGTGTACTGAACTCGAACACTGAAGCTTTCTTT
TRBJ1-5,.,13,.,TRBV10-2,CASSFTVGEPQHF,TGCGCCAGCAGCTTCACAGTCGGTGAGCCCCAGCATTTT
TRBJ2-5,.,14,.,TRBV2,CASSDIGLQETQYF,TGTGCCAGCAGCGACATCGGGCTCCAAGAGACCCAGTACTTC
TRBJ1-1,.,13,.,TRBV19,CASSRSAGTEAFF,TGTGCCAGTAGCCGATCGGCGGGGACTGAAGCTTTCTTT
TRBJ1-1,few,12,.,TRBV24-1,CATSRGGGEAFF,TGTGCCACCTCCCGGGGGGGCGGTGAAGCTTTCTTT
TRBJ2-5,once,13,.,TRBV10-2,CASRPGTLETQYF,TGCGCCAGCAGGCCCGGGACCTTAGAGACCCAGTACTTC
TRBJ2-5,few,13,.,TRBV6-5,CASRRPGGETQYF,TGTGCCAGCAGGAGACCCGGGGGCGAGACCCAGTACTTC
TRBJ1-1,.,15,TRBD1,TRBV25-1,CASSPRGGGGGGAFF,TGTGCCAGCAGTCCCCGAGGAGGGGGCGGTGGGGGCGCTTTCTTT
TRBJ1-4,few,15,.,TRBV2,CASSESAGVAEKLFF,TGTGCCAGCAGTGAATCTGCAGGGGTGGCTGAAAAACTGTTTTTT
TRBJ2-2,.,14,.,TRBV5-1,CASSWNGDTGELFF,TGCGCCAGCAGCTGGAACGGTGATACCGGGGAGCTGTTTTTT
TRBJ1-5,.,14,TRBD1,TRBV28,CASSFTGDNQPQHF,TGTGCCAGCAGTTTCACAGGGGACAATCAGCCCCAGCATTTT